This record covers a single TCR beta chain. Its antigen is still unknown. The CDR3 has 14 amino acids. Germline V CDR1 and CDR2: MNHEY, SVGAGI. Deletions cut 3 bases from V and 0 bases from J, with 6 bases between. Reverse transcription of roughly 0.5 to 1 ug RNA was performed with random hexamers. Across 54 Vbeta and 13 Jbeta, immunoSEQ multiplex PCR amplified TCR beta CDR3. In TCRdb, the immunoSEQ multiplex PCR reads were re-called with MiXCR into one record per CDR3 protein. This repertoire shows 400,000 or so distinct CDR3 sequences, more than 80% found once; its top ten account for 0.09% to 0.15%. These data belong to a study of CD8 T cells in Susac syndrome. Study outcomes and limitations: The study recognized that its TCR sequencing and HLA analysis covered a relatively small number of individuals.

TEMRA cells underwent FACS enrichment and CD8+ and CD4+ T cells underwent negative isolation. Sample: CD8+ T cells from PBMCs. This rearrangement joins TRBV6-5 to TRBJ2-1; weak D call: TRBD2 (5 bases). The TCR originated in a human donor with multiple sclerosis. The CDR3, as DNA: TGTGCCAGCAGTTATCGGGGCTCCTACAATGAGCAGTTCTTC. It encodes CASSYRGSYNEQFF.